One and the same sample provided the 27 T cell receptor beta chains below, sequenced in a study of T cell repertoires in cytomegalovirus infection. Each CDR3 protein gets one entry after TCRdb re-called the reads with MiXCR. Among over 45,000 distinct CDR3 sequences listed, under 20% were seen once. These receptors' targets are unknown. The specimen was CD8+ T cells from cultured PBMCs, collected from culture after CMV antigen stimulation. All receptors derive from a human donor in good health (CMV status not recorded). Some clones in this sample may be carry-over from other donors' samples.

The V and J genes are TRBV27 and TRBJ2-1, with 11 bases that match TRBD2. This CDR3 is 15 amino acids long. Germline V CDR1 and CDR2: MNHEY, SMNVEV (reference sequence). Unmatched junction bases numbered 6, after V lost 5 bases and J lost 6 bases. The CDR3, as DNA: TGTGCCAGCAGTCTACGACTAGCGGGATCCAATGAGCAGTTCTTC. Translation: CASSLRLAGSNEQFF.

This clonotype was detected a few times. The rearrangement uses TRBV2 and TRBJ2-3, with D uncertain. V was clipped by 2 bases and J by 0 bases, with 12 bases between them. This CDR3 is 16 amino acids long. Germline V gives CDR1 SNHLY, CDR2 FYNNEI. The CDR3 DNA follows: TGTGCCAGCAGTGAAATAGGGCAGTTTAGCACAGATACGCAGTATTTT. This translates into CASSEIGQFSTDTQYF.

The rearrangement uses TRBV30 and TRBJ2-7; no clear D gene. CDR1 is GTSNPN, CDR2 SVGIG, per germline (reference sequence). The CDR3 spans 15 residues. Trimming removed 5 bases at V and 0 bases at J, with 17 bases between. The CDR3 region has the DNA TGTGCCTGGTCTACTGGGCCAGGAAGCTCCTACGAGCAGTACTTC. Translated, it gives CAWSTGPGSSYEQYF. The full variable domain, in which reference TRBV30 and TRBJ2-7 provide the parts outside the CDR3, is SQTIHQWPATLVQPVGSPLSLECTVEGTSNPNLYWYRQAAGRGLQLLFYSVGIGQISSEVPQNLSASRPQDRQFILSSKKLLLSDSGFYLCAWSTGPGSSYEQYFGPGTRLTVT.

Ten or more counts support this clonotype. The V call is TRBV6-1, the J call TRBJ1-6, with D unclear. Germline lookup yields CDR1 MNHNS and CDR2 SASEGT. V gave up 3 bases and J gave up 10 bases, with 13 bases separating them. The CDR3 totals 14 residues. The CDR3 nucleotides read TGTGCCAGCAGTGACAGGTGGTCTAAATCACCCCTCCACTTT. This codes for CASSDRWSKSPLHF.

Remarks on this clonotype: At one boundary the junction diverges from the germline segment, which might be a read error. The genes are TRBV14 and TRBJ1-2; D remains unclear. Germline assignment: CDR1 SGHDN and CDR2 FVKESK. There are 16 residues in the CDR3. The CDR3 nucleotides read TGTGCCAGGAGCCAAGATAGCCTCGTGTCAAAGTATGGCTACACCTTC. Protein sequence: CARSQDSLVSKYGYTF.

This clonotype has more than one count but fewer than ten. The chain recombines TRBV12-3 or TRBV12-4 with TRBJ2-3; 14 nucleotides align to TRBD2. After removal of 1 base from V and 0 bases from J, the junction contained 3 bases not matched to a gene. The CDR3 contains 18 residues. Written as DNA, the CDR3 is TGTGCCAGCAGTTTAGGACTAGCGGGAGGGGTGAGCACAGATACGCAGTATTTT. The encoded protein is CASSLGLAGGVSTDTQYF.

This clonotype was seen a handful of times. The chain combines TRBV4-3 with TRBJ2-4, with no clear D. The CDR3 sequence is 16 residues long. V lost 4 bases and J lost 3, with 16 bases in between. CDR1 is LGHNA, CDR2 YSLEER, per germline. CDR3 nucleotide sequence: TGCGCCAGCAGCCTCGCCCCAACTTCGATCAAAAACATTCAGTACTTC. It specifies CASSLAPTSIKNIQYF.

The chain is built from TRBV19 and TRBJ1-6, with 7 bases identical to TRBD1. Germline loops: CDR1 LNHDA, CDR2 SQIVND (reference sequence). The V gene end was trimmed by 4 bases and the J gene end by 5 bases; junction bases not matched to a gene: 8. This CDR3 comprises 16 residues. Here the CDR3 reads CASSTPDRANNSPLHF. CDR3 DNA sequence: TGTGCCAGTAGTACGCCCGACAGGGCGAATAATTCACCCCTCCACTTT.

This clonotype was observed many times. This rearrangement joins TRBV7-2 to TRBJ1-2, with D possibly TRBD1 on 5 matching bases. This CDR3 is 14 amino acids long. V was trimmed by 5 bases and J by 7 bases, leaving 17 bases between them. Per the germline V gene, CDR1 is SGHTA and CDR2 is FQGNSA. For the CDR3, the DNA is TGTGCCAGCAGCCCCCCCCAGGGAACCGGTGGCTACACCTTC. Its protein is CASSPPQGTGGYTF. The entire variable domain, with the rest obtained from reference TRBV7-2 and TRBJ1-2, is as follows: GAGVSQSPSNKVTEKGKDVELRCDPISGHTALYWYRQSLGQGLEFLIYFQGNSAPDKSGLPSDRFSAERTGGSVSTLTIQRTQQEDSAVYLCASSPPQGTGGYTFGSGTRLTVV.

This clonotype was detected ten times or more. The CDR3 DNA sequence: TGTGCCATCAGTGCCCAGGGGAATCGGCAGCCCCAGCATTTT. The encoded protein is CAISAQGNRQPQHF. The genes are TRBV10-3 and TRBJ1-5; tentatively, D is TRBD1 (6 bases). Germline V gives CDR1 ENHRY, CDR2 SYGVKD. The CDR3 totals 14 residues. The V end lost 4 bases, the J end lost 7 bases, and 14 bases lay between the germline ends.

This clonotype was observed once. The chain recombines TRBV19 with TRBJ1-1; tentatively, D is TRBD1 (6 bases). Germline CDR1 is LNHDA and CDR2 is SQIVND (reference sequence). V was shortened by 3 bases and J by 3 bases, with 14 bases between the two germline ends. The CDR3 loop spans 15 amino acids. CDR3: CASSMWGGTDTEAFF. The CDR3, as DNA: TGTGCCAGTAGTATGTGGGGGGGCACGGACACTGAAGCTTTCTTT.

The chain uses TRBV28 and TRBJ2-7, with D possibly TRBD1 on 6 matching bases. Trimming pared 7 bases from V and 3 bases from J, leaving 16 bases between. The CDR3 sequence is 14 residues long. Germline CDR1 and CDR2: MDHEN and SYDVKM. CDR3 region: CASNLDRDGYEQYF. The CDR3 coding sequence is TGTGCCAGCAACCTGGACAGAGATGGCTACGAGCAGTACTTC.

This clonotype was counted ten times or more. The CDR3 bases are TGTGCCAGCACCATCGCGGGGGCGCCCGGGGAGCTGTTTTTT. The encoded protein is CASTIAGAPGELFF. This chain joins TRBV12-3 or TRBV12-4 and TRBJ2-2, with D possibly matching TRBD2 (7 bases). V was shortened by 7 bases and J by 6 bases, with 15 bases between the two germline ends. The CDR3 consists of 14 residues.

This clonotype came up once. This may arise from a read error, as a much more abundant clone is one base away. CDR3 sequence: CASSLEPPNSEAFF. CDR3 nucleotides: TGTGCCAGCAGCTTAGAGCCGCCGAACTCTGAAGCTTTCTTT. The V gene is TRBV7-8, the J gene TRBJ1-1; D uncertain. This CDR3 region has 14 residues. Germline-derived CDR1 and CDR2 are SGHVS and FQNEAQ.

Comment on this clonotype: The junction differs from germline at one of its ends, possibly a read error. The rearrangement joins TRBV7-9 to TRBJ2-2; 8 bases fit TRBD1. CDR1 and CDR2 (germline): SEHNR, FQNEAQ (reference sequence). The CDR3 sequence is 14 residues long. CDR3 sequence (DNA): TGTGCCAGCAGCGTAAGACAGGGGTCCGGGGAGCTGGTTTTT. Its translation: CASSVRQGSGELVF. The whole variable domain, remainder taken from reference TRBV7-9 and TRBJ2-2, is DTGVSQNPRHKITKRGQNVTFRCDPISEHNRLYWYRQTLGQGPEFLTYFQNEAQLEKSRLLSDRFSAERPKGSFSTLEIQRTEQGDSAMYLCASSVRQGSGELVFGEGSRLTVL.

The chain recombines TRBV6-6 with TRBJ2-7, with 12 bases identical to TRBD2. The CDR3 consists of 17 residues. The germline gives CDR1 MNHNY, CDR2 SVGAGI (reference sequence). The V and J ends lost 0 bases and 4 bases, in that order; junction bases with no gene match: 7. In nucleotides, the CDR3 is TGTGCCAGCAGTTACTCACTGGGCGGGACTAGCGGGTACGAGCAGTACTTC. It specifies CASSYSLGGTSGYEQYF.

This clonotype was counted ten times or more. The V and J genes are TRBV6-2 or TRBV6-3 and TRBJ2-6; TRBD2 matches 14 bases. The CDR3 has 18 amino acids. Germline assignment: CDR1 MNHEY and CDR2 SVGEGT. V dropped 4 bases and J dropped 0; count of bases not matched to a gene: 2. Here the CDR3 reads CASSSGTSGGSGANVLTF. In DNA form, the CDR3 reads TGTGCCAGCAGTTCGGGGACTAGCGGGGGCTCTGGGGCCAACGTCCTGACTTTC.

With respect to this clonotype: One end of the junction fails to match germline, which may point to a read error. The chain carries TRBV15 and TRBJ1-2; the match to TRBD1 covers 7 bases. CDR3 length equals 14 residues. Germline CDR1 and CDR2: LNHNV and YYDKDF (reference sequence). The CDR3 sequence: CATSETSNGQAIQF. CDR3 DNA: TGTGCCACCAGCGAAACTTCCAACGGACAGGCGATCCAGTTC.

This clonotype turned up a few times. The chain couples TRBV4-1 to TRBJ2-3, with D possibly TRBD1 on 6 matching bases. Germline values: CDR1 MGHRA, CDR2 YSYEKL. This CDR3 contains 14 residues. The V end lost 3 bases, the J end lost 2 bases, and 9 bases lay between the germline ends. The CDR3 DNA is TGCGCCAGCAGCCAGGGACACGACACAGATACGCAGTATTTT. It yields the protein CASSQGHDTDTQYF.

V is TRBV27 and J is TRBJ2-3; 7 bases line up with TRBD2. Trimming removed 4 bases from V and 2 bases from J; junction bases left unmatched: 6. The germline V gene encodes CDR1 MNHEY and CDR2 SMNVEV (reference sequence). CDR3 size: 15 residues. CDR3 sequence (DNA): TGTGCCAGCAGTTACACTAGCGACAACACAGATACGCAGTATTTT. Translated: CASSYTSDNTDTQYF.

This clonotype occurred a few times. V usage is TRBV7-6 and J usage is TRBJ2-3; 10 bases match TRBD1. The germline V gene encodes CDR1 SGHVS and CDR2 FNYEAQ. V shed 0 bases and J 0 bases; nucleotides not matched to a gene: 12. The CDR3 has 20 amino acids. CDR3 sequence: CASSLARQGAPTSSTDTQYF. The CDR3 coding sequence is TGTGCCAGCAGCTTAGCAAGACAGGGGGCACCCACGTCTAGCACAGATACGCAGTATTTT.

There are many counts of this clonotype. In DNA, the CDR3 is TGTGCCAGCAGCTCGGACGACAACTCGAACACCGGGGAGCTGTTTTTT. It yields the protein CASSSDDNSNTGELFF. The V call is TRBV7-6, the J call TRBJ2-2; D unresolved. CDR1 and CDR2 (germline): SGHVS, FNYEAQ. The CDR3 consists of 16 residues. V gave up 4 bases and J gave up 0 bases, with 12 bases separating them.

In this sample, this clonotype turned up many times. V and J are TRBV19 and TRBJ2-7; perhaps TRBD2 as D (5 bases). The germline V and J ends were trimmed by 1 base and 1 base, with 11 bases remaining between them. CDR3 length: 15 amino acids. Germline CDR1 reads LNHDA; CDR2 reads SQIVND (reference sequence). The CDR3 bases are TGTGCCAGTAGTATAGTCGGGGAATCTTCCTACGAGCAGTACTTC. The encoded protein is CASSIVGESSYEQYF.

The chain uses TRBV28 and TRBJ2-7; 9 bases match TRBD1. This CDR3 region has 15 residues. J gave up 2 bases and V 4 bases, and 6 bases lay outside the gene matches. CDR1 and CDR2 from the germline V gene are MDHEN and SYDVKM. CDR3 coding DNA: TGTGCCAGCAGTTCTGAACAGGGGGCAACCTACGAGCAGTACTTC. As protein: CASSSEQGATYEQYF.

This clonotype appeared a few times. The rearrangement uses TRBV29-1 and TRBJ2-7; D uncertain. The CDR3 length is 11 residues. The V gene lost 7 bases and the J gene lost 3 bases, with 10 bases spanning the gap. CDR1 is SQVTM and CDR2 is ANQGSEA in the germline V gene. CDR3 sequence (DNA): TGCAGCGCCCTTTTAGACTACGAGCAGTACTTC. This sequence encodes CSALLDYEQYF.

The chain recombines TRBV3-1 with TRBJ2-2; weak D call: TRBD1 (6 bases). The CDR3 covers 14 residues. The V gene's germline CDR1 is LGHDT and CDR2 YNNKEL (reference sequence). The V end lost 4 bases, the J end lost 4 bases, and 10 bases lay between the germline ends. CDR3 DNA sequence: TGTGCCAGCAGCCCCGGACAGACCACCGGGGAGCTGTTTTTT. It specifies CASSPGQTTGELFF.

This clonotype was counted a few times. A read error may account for a junction end that differs from germline. This chain links TRBV7-4 with TRBJ2-3; D is uncertain. This CDR3 is 12 amino acids long. Germline V CDR1 and CDR2: SGHVT, SQSDAQ. In DNA form, the CDR3 reads TGTGCCAGCAGCGAACTAACCGCTCGAATAGATTTT. Its protein product is CASSELTARIDF.